This T cell receptor (beta chain) was identified in a study of response to subunit inactivated influenza vaccine. Study results and limitations: The authors offered the suggestion that each seasonal influenza vaccination recruits few new T cells.

This clonotype was detected ten times or more. Its antigen remains unknown. The CDR3 has 15 residues. Germline V lookup: CDR1 SEHNR, CDR2 FQNEAQ (reference sequence). The trim removed 5 bases at V and 3 bases at J, leaving 5 bases unmatched. From the RT-PCR reads, TCRdb called clonotypes with MiXCR, one entry per CDR3 protein. The profile shows more than 200,000 distinct CDR3 sequences, 9% to 15% of them singletons. The sample in question was non-naive T cells sorted from PBMCs, obtained 14 days before vaccination. The sequence was obtained from a man aged 45 to 65 who received an inactivated influenza vaccine. The chain employs TRBV7-9 and TRBJ2-1, with 9 bases fitting TRBD2. The CDR3 DNA sequence: TGTGCCAGCAGCCAAGGACTAGCGTTCTACAATGAGCAGTTCTTC. This translates into CASSQGLAFYNEQFF.